Presented here are 24 T cell receptor beta chains from one specimen sequenced in a study of cytomegalovirus exposure and HLA in healthy donors. PCR amplification relied on 60 Vbeta primers (plus 13 Jbeta primers). The protocol was immunoSEQ multiplex PCR, while the TCRdb copy is restricted to in-frame clones and leaves out a portion. The sample lists about 130,000 clones, around 67% occurring once. Sequenced sample: PBMCs. These receptors were collected from a man in his 60s in good health and CMV-seropositive.

The chain couples TRBV13 to TRBJ1-5, with 7 positions matching TRBD1. J gave up 8 bases and V 0 bases, and 7 bases lay outside the gene matches. Germline V gives CDR1 PRHDT, CDR2 FYEKMQ (reference sequence). The CDR3 length is 15 residues. CDR3 in amino acids: CASSLGGTAGKPQHF. The CDR3 nucleotides read TGTGCCAGCAGCTTAGGAGGGACAGCCGGGAAGCCCCAGCATTTT.

The gene calls are TRBV4-2 and TRBJ2-4; possibly TRBD2 for D (5 bases). The germline CDR1 and CDR2 sequences are LGHNA and YNFKEQ. Trimming stripped 4 bases from V and 0 bases from J, with 16 bases between. The CDR3 runs 17 residues. The CDR3 reads CASSPIPTSLAKNIQYF. DNA of the CDR3: TGTGCCAGCAGCCCCATACCCACTAGTCTAGCCAAAAACATTCAGTACTTC.

This clone was detected once. The chain carries TRBV28 and TRBJ2-1; 8 bases agree with TRBD2. The length of the CDR3 is 14 residues. V lost 5 bases, J lost 1 base, and 1 base stayed unmatched. The germline CDR1 and CDR2 sequences are MDHEN and SYDVKM. The CDR3 loop is CASSVAGSYNEQFF. The CDR3 region has the DNA TGTGCCAGCAGTGTAGCGGGGTCCTACAATGAGCAGTTCTTC.

The gene calls are TRBV5-1 and TRBJ1-3; perhaps TRBD1 as D (6 bases). CDR1 is SGHRS, CDR2 YFSETQ, per germline. The CDR3 sequence is 15 residues long. Trimming took off 4 bases at V and 0 bases at J, with 11 bases between the two ends. The CDR3 DNA sequence: TGCGCCAGCAGCGCCGGACAGAGCTCTGGAAACACCATATATTTT. As protein: CASSAGQSSGNTIYF.

V gene TRBV6-5 combines with J gene TRBJ2-7; 8 bases fit TRBD1. The CDR3 loop spans 15 amino acids. Trimming took 0 bases from V and 0 from J; bases not matched to a gene: 1. Germline V gives CDR1 MNHEY, CDR2 SVGAGI. CDR3 in DNA: TGTGCCAGCAGTTACTCGCAGGGGGCCTCCTACGAGCAGTACTTC. As protein: CASSYSQGASYEQYF.

The J gene is TRBJ1-1, the V gene TRBV7-3, with D unclear. Deletions cut 5 bases from V and 5 bases from J, with 12 bases between. CDR1 SGHTA and CDR2 FQGTGA come from the germline V gene. CDR3 length equals 13 residues. CDR3 protein: CASSPRGSTEAFF. DNA of the CDR3: TGTGCCAGCAGCCCTCGGGGAAGTACTGAAGCTTTCTTT.

V and J are TRBV7-6 and TRBJ2-5; tentatively, D is TRBD2 (5 bases). Per germline, CDR1 SGHVS and CDR2 FNYEAQ. The CDR3 spans 13 residues. V was shortened by 3 bases and J by 13 bases, with 18 bases between the two germline ends. CDR3 protein: CASSFRPSRERYF. The CDR3 DNA is TGTGCCAGCAGCTTCAGACCGTCGAGGGAGAGGTACTTC.

The chain recombines TRBV27 with TRBJ2-3; 7 positions agree with TRBD1. Germline V gives CDR1 MNHEY, CDR2 SMNVEV (reference sequence). This CDR3 region has 15 residues. The V segment lost 6 bases and the J segment 5 bases; nucleotides outside the gene matches: 11. CDR3 protein: CASRDRNHLRDTQYF. CDR3 sequence (DNA): TGTGCCAGCAGGGACAGGAACCATTTGAGAGATACGCAGTATTTT.

V gene TRBV29-1 combines with J gene TRBJ2-7; TRBD1 matches 7 bases. CDR1 and CDR2 from the germline V gene are SQVTM and ANQGSEA. The CDR3 loop spans 16 amino acids. V was pared by 1 base and J by 1 base, with 10 bases of the junction left unmatched. CDR3 sequence reads: CSVEGERDSPSYEQYF. The DNA for the CDR3 is TGCAGCGTTGAAGGGGAACGGGACAGTCCTTCCTACGAGCAGTACTTC.

This clone has a single count. The chain recombines TRBV10-3 with TRBJ2-2, with D maybe TRBD1 (5 bases). Trimming left V 1 base short and J 7 bases short, with 13 bases between. The CDR3 totals 15 residues. Germline lookup yields CDR1 ENHRY and CDR2 SYGVKD. CDR3 in amino acids: CAISELSGQNGELFF. CDR3 DNA sequence: TGTGCCATCAGTGAGTTGTCAGGGCAGAACGGGGAGCTGTTTTTT.

The rearrangement links TRBV6-5 to TRBJ1-5; weak D call: TRBD1 (5 bases). CDR3 length: 16 residues. Trimming took 0 bases from V and 7 from J, leaving 16 bases between them. Per the germline V gene, CDR1 is MNHEY and CDR2 is SVGAGI. The CDR3 here is CASSYSMPPGGQPQHF. The CDR3 DNA reads TGTGCCAGCAGTTACTCGATGCCCCCGGGGGGACAGCCCCAGCATTTT.

V and J are TRBV29-1 and TRBJ2-2, with D possibly matching TRBD1 (6 bases). The V end lost 3 bases, the J end lost 7 bases, and 12 bases lay between the germline ends. Germline V lookup: CDR1 SQVTM, CDR2 ANQGSEA. CDR3 size: 13 residues. Written as DNA, the CDR3 is TGCAGCGTTGAGACAGGTGGTGACGGGGAGCTGTTTTTT. Its protein product is CSVETGGDGELFF.

This clone has more than one count but fewer than ten. The J gene is TRBJ2-3, the V gene TRBV6-5; 8 nucleotides line up with TRBD2. CDR3 length: 14 amino acids. From germline, CDR1 is MNHEY and CDR2 SVGAGI. The ends lost 6 bases at V and 5 bases at J; junction bases unmatched: 7. DNA of the CDR3: TGTGCCAGCAGCCCGGGGGGGGGAGTAGATACGCAGTATTTT. Translating gives CASSPGGGVDTQYF.

The CDR3 loop reads CSVEDTSRQGTYGYTF. The CDR3 DNA sequence: TGCAGCGTTGAAGATACTAGTCGACAGGGGACCTATGGCTACACCTTC. This rearrangement joins TRBV29-1 to TRBJ1-2; the match to TRBD1 covers 8 bases. The J segment lost 4 bases and the V segment lost 0 bases, leaving 10 bases of the junction unmatched. CDR3 size: 16 residues. Germline loops: CDR1 SQVTM, CDR2 ANQGSEA.

The J gene is TRBJ2-1, the V gene TRBV5-1; 13 positions match TRBD2. The CDR3 loop spans 16 amino acids. The germline V gene encodes CDR1 SGHRS and CDR2 YFSETQ. Trimming cost V 1 base and J 7 bases; bases outside gene matches: 5. The CDR3 nucleotides are TGCGCCAGCAGCTTGACCGGACTAGCGGGGGTGAATGAGCAGTTCTTC. Its protein product is CASSLTGLAGVNEQFF.

This clone was observed a single time. The chain joins TRBV10-3 to TRBJ2-1; TRBD2 aligns across 16 bases. CDR1 ENHRY and CDR2 SYGVKD come from the germline V gene. V lost 9 bases, J lost 8 bases, and 7 bases stayed unmatched. This CDR3 has 15 residues. The CDR3 coding sequence is TGTGCCATTAGAGGGACTAGCGGGGGGGGGTATGAGCAGTTCTTC. Protein product: CAIRGTSGGGYEQFF.

The chain has TRBV5-1 and TRBJ1-5; 9 bases are shared with TRBD1. Per germline, CDR1 SGHRS and CDR2 YFSETQ. The V and J ends lost 4 bases and 5 bases, in that order; junction bases with no gene match: 4. The CDR3 sequence is 14 residues long. CDR3 DNA sequence: TGCGCCAGCAGCCTTACAGGGGGCCATCAGCCCCAGCATTTT. This encodes CASSLTGGHQPQHF.

The chain has TRBV28 and TRBJ2-5; TRBD1 agrees at 10 bases. The DNA end is a closer match to TRBJ2-7, so the J assignment may be wrong. Germline-derived CDR1 and CDR2 are MDHEN and SYDVKM. CDR3 length: 13 residues. The CDR3 DNA reads TGTGCCAGCAAAGGCGGGACAGGGGCCGAGCAGTACTTC. This gives the protein CASKGGTGAEQYF.

This clone was found a few times. Written as DNA, the CDR3 is TGTGCCAGCAGCCGTCCGGGTGTCCCTGAAGCTTTCTTT. This encodes CASSRPGVPEAFF. V and J are TRBV6-1 and TRBJ1-1; D call uncertain. Germline V gene lookup returns CDR1 MNHNS and CDR2 SASEGT. The ends were cut back, 6 bases at V and 6 bases at J, with 14 bases in the middle. This CDR3 contains 13 residues.

The chain has TRBV10-3 and TRBJ1-1, with D perhaps TRBD1 (5 bases). Trimming shortened V by 7 bases and J by 5 bases, and 14 bases separated the two germline ends. From germline, CDR1 is ENHRY and CDR2 SYGVKD. This CDR3 spans 13 amino acids. DNA for the CDR3: TGTGCCATCAACCCCGGGGGGGGAACTGAAGCTTTCTTT. This sequence encodes CAINPGGGTEAFF.

The chain employs TRBV29-1 and TRBJ2-3; TRBD2 aligns across 10 bases. V lost 7 bases, J lost 4 bases, and 8 bases stayed unmatched. Germline CDR1 reads SQVTM; CDR2 reads ANQGSEA. CDR3 length equals 14 residues. The CDR3 sequence: CSARERGGSDTQYF. The CDR3 nucleotides read TGCAGCGCCCGGGAGCGGGGGGGCTCAGATACGCAGTATTTT.

This clone has just a few counts. V and J are TRBV5-4 and TRBJ2-1, with TRBD1 matching over 12 bases. V shed 0 bases and J 14 bases; nucleotides not matched to a gene: 9. The CDR3 is 15 amino acids. Germline V gene sequence: CDR1 SGHNT, CDR2 YYREEE (reference sequence). The CDR3 DNA sequence: TGTGCCAGCAGCTTGGACCTCGGGACAGGGGGCATGAAGTTCTTC. Translating it yields CASSLDLGTGGMKFF.

This chain links TRBV18 with TRBJ1-3; tentatively, D is TRBD1 (5 bases). The CDR3 covers 14 residues. V lost 5 bases to trimming and J lost 3 bases, with 11 bases between them. Per germline, CDR1 KGHSH and CDR2 LQKENI. The chain's CDR3 is CASSNQGGGNTIYF. The CDR3 coding sequence is TGTGCCAGCTCAAATCAGGGTGGTGGAAACACCATATATTTT.

The chain joins TRBV5-1 to TRBJ2-4, with 7 nucleotides matching TRBD2. The J segment lost 0 bases and the V segment lost 10 bases, leaving 10 bases of the junction unmatched. CDR3 length equals 15 residues. Germline CDR1 SGHRS, CDR2 YFSETQ. The CDR3 bases are TGCGCCCGATGTCACCGCGGGGGAGCCAAAAACATTCAGTACTTC. Encoded protein: CARCHRGGAKNIQYF.